A single sample is the source of the 12 T cell receptor beta chains below, sequenced in a study of cytomegalovirus exposure and HLA in healthy donors. Libraries were prepared by immunoSEQ multiplex PCR; TCRdb keeps only in-frame clonotypes and omits some of them. The sample lists about 140,000 clones; 80% to 90% were seen once. Sequencing was performed on PBMCs. The receptors come from a woman between 18 and 29 years old in good health and CMV-seropositive.

The CDR3 loop is CASSLRIGAGNTIYF. Written as DNA, the CDR3 is TGTGCCAGCAGTTTAAGGATAGGGGCTGGAAACACCATATATTTT. This chain joins TRBV28 and TRBJ1-3; perhaps TRBD1 as D (5 bases). V was trimmed by 2 bases and J by 2 bases, leaving 10 bases between them. CDR1 and CDR2 from the germline V gene are MDHEN and SYDVKM. This CDR3 contains 15 residues.

The rearrangement uses TRBV27 and TRBJ2-5; 9 bases match TRBD2. The CDR3 is made up of 14 amino acids. V dropped 8 bases and J dropped 3; count of bases not matched to a gene: 7. The V gene's germline CDR1 is MNHEY and CDR2 SMNVEV (reference sequence). DNA of the CDR3: TGTGCCAGCGGACCTAGCGGGGTTGAAGAGACCCAGTACTTC. Its translation is CASGPSGVEETQYF.

V and J are TRBV12-5 and TRBJ2-3; 7 bases align to TRBD1. The germline CDR1 and CDR2 sequences are LGHNT and FRNRAP. This CDR3 is 13 amino acids long. Unmatched junction bases numbered 4, after V lost 5 bases and J lost 5 bases. The CDR3 coding sequence is TGTGCTAGTGGTGCACAGGGGCTAGATACGCAGTATTTT. Encoded protein: CASGAQGLDTQYF.

Only one count was recorded for this clone. The chain combines TRBV5-6 with TRBJ2-5, with D unresolved. Per germline, CDR1 SGHDT and CDR2 YYEEEE. Trimming removed 9 bases from V and 5 bases from J, with 14 bases in between. This CDR3 is 12 amino acids long. The chain's CDR3 is CATSRGAETQYF. The CDR3 coding sequence is TGTGCCACGTCGCGAGGAGCTGAGACCCAGTACTTC.

This chain uses TRBV5-1 with TRBJ2-3; 7 nucleotides match TRBD2. Germline V gives CDR1 SGHRS, CDR2 YFSETQ. The CDR3 spans 16 residues. V was pared by 0 bases and J by 4 bases, with 8 bases of the junction left unmatched. The CDR3 protein is CASSLAGTTRADTQYF. In DNA form, the CDR3 reads TGCGCCAGCAGCTTGGCCGGGACTACCCGGGCAGATACGCAGTATTTT.

J is TRBJ2-1 and V is TRBV11-3, with 15 bases identical to TRBD2. The CDR3 extends over 16 amino acids. The germline V gene encodes CDR1 SGHNT and CDR2 YENEEA. V was pared by 3 bases and J by 4 bases, with 1 base of the junction left unmatched. CDR3 DNA: TGTGCCAGCAGCTTTGGGACTAGCGGGGGGTACAATGAGCAGTTCTTC. Translated: CASSFGTSGGYNEQFF.

A word on this clone: Other DNA sequences in the sample encode the same CDR3. V gene TRBV28 combines with J gene TRBJ1-5; 8 bases are a match to TRBD1. The CDR3 runs 14 residues. The V gene end was trimmed by 4 bases and the J gene end by 2 bases; junction bases not matched to a gene: 1. CDR1 and CDR2 from the germline V gene are MDHEN and SYDVKM. CDR3 region: CASSSGGGNQPQHF. The CDR3 nucleotides are TGTGCCAGCAGTTCAGGGGGCGGCAATCAGCCCCAGCATTTT.

This sequence joins TRBV7-9 and TRBJ2-5, with 8 bases matching TRBD1. Losses at the gene ends were 1 base for V and 1 base for J; bases not matched to a gene: 5. The CDR3 has 16 amino acids. Germline values: CDR1 SEHNR, CDR2 FQNEAQ (reference sequence). The CDR3 sequence: CASSLGTGMVQETQYF. The CDR3 nucleotides are TGTGCCAGCAGCTTAGGGACAGGGATGGTCCAAGAGACCCAGTACTTC.

The CDR3 loop reads CASRPDRAGANVLTF. DNA of the CDR3: TGTGCCAGCAGACCTGACAGGGCTGGGGCCAACGTCCTGACTTTC. The V and J genes are TRBV7-2 and TRBJ2-6; TRBD1 agrees at 7 bases. This CDR3 comprises 15 residues. The J segment lost 2 bases and the V segment lost 6 bases, leaving 4 bases of the junction unmatched. Germline CDR1 SGHTA, CDR2 FQGNSA.

The chain combines TRBV7-8 with TRBJ2-7; 7 nucleotides align to TRBD2. Losses at the gene ends were 1 base for V and 2 bases for J; bases not matched to a gene: 17. In germline, CDR1 is SGHVS, CDR2 FQNEAQ. The CDR3 totals 19 residues. The CDR3 spells CASSLVLRTDGTIPYEQYF. CDR3 sequence (DNA): TGTGCCAGCAGCTTAGTGTTAAGAACAGATGGGACTATACCCTACGAGCAGTACTTC.

Comments on this clone: At one end the junction does not follow the germline gene, possibly because of a read error. The chain carries TRBV27 and TRBJ2-1; D is uncertain. This CDR3 has 15 residues. The germline V gene has CDR1 MNHEY and CDR2 SMNVEV (reference sequence). The CDR3 sequence is CANSLGQIPHNEQFF. The CDR3, as DNA: TGTGCCAACAGTTTGGGCCAAATACCTCACAATGAGCAGTTCTTC.

This chain links TRBV5-1 with TRBJ2-1; D may be TRBD2 (5 bases). V was trimmed by 4 bases and J by 7 bases, leaving 15 bases between them. The CDR3 contains 14 residues. Germline CDR1 reads SGHRS; CDR2 reads YFSETQ. CDR3 protein: CASSTRTGRNEQFF. The CDR3 DNA is TGCGCCAGCAGCACCCGGACTGGGCGGAATGAGCAGTTCTTC.